Reported below is one T cell receptor beta chain. This sample is part of a study of blood T cell repertoires in COVID-19. As for the study in general: PBMCs, B-cell-depleted T cells, or T cells provided the cDNA or gDNA that made up the material.

In the original analysis: Amplification with reference gene primers provided the estimates of nucleated cell counts. The table came from immunoSEQ multiplex PCR; TCRdb's copy has only in-frame clones and leaves some out. Clone size and V and J calls were adopted from that table, with D and trimming inferred from the DNA. The sample has around 29,000 clones, roughly nine tenths seen once; the top ten hold approximately 13%. The receptor was isolated from a man aged 65-85 years with active COVID-19. Material for sequencing was peripheral blood.

The CDR3 sequence: CASSLVGQPDQPQHF. Here the CDR3 DNA reads TGTGCCAGCAGTTTAGTTGGACAGCCCGATCAGCCCCAGCATTTT. The rearrangement joins TRBV28 to TRBJ1-5; a weak D match, TRBD1 (6 bases). Germline CDR1 reads MDHEN; CDR2 reads SYDVKM. V gave up 2 bases and J gave up 5 bases, with 13 bases separating them. The CDR3 sequence is 15 residues long.